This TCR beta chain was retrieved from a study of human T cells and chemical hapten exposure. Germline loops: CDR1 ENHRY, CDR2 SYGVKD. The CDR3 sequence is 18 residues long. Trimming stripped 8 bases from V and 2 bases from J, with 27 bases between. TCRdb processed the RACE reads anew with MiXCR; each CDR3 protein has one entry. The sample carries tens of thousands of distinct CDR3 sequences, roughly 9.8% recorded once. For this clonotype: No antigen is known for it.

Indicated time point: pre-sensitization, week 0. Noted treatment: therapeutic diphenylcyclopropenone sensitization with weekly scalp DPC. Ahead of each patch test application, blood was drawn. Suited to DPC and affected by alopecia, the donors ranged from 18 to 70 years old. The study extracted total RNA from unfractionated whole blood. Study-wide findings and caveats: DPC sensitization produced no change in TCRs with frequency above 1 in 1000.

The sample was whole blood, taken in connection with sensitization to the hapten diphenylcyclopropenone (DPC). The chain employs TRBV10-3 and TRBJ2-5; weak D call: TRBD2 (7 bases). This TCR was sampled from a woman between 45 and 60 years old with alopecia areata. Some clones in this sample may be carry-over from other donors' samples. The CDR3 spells CAIGAGGLETGLQETQYF. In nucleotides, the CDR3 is TGTGCCATCGGAGCCGGGGGGCTAGAAACAGGGCTGCAAGAGACCCAGTACTTC.